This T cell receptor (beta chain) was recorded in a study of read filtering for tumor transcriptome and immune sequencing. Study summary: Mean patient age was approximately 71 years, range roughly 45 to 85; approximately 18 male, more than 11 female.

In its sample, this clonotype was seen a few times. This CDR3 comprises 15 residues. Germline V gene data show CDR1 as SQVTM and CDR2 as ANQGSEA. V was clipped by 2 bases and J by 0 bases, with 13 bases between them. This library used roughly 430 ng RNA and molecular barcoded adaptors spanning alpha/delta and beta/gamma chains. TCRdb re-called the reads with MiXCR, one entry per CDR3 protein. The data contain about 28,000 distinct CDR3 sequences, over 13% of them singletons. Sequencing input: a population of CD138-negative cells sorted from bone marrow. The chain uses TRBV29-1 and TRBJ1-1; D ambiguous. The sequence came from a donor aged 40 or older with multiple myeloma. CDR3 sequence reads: CSVEKGIWVNTEAFF. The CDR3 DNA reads TGCAGCGTTGAAAAGGGCATATGGGTGAACACTGAAGCTTTCTTT.